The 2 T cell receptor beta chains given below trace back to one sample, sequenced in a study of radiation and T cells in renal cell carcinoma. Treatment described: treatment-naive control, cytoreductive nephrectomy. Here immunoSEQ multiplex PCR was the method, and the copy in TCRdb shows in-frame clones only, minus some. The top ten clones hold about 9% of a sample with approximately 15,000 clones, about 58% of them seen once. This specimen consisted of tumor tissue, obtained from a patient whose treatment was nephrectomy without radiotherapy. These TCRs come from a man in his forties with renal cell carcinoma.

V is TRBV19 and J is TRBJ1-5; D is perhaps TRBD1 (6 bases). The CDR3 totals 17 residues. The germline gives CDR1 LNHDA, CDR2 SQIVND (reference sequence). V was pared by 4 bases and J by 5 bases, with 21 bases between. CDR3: CASSTISERGRDQPQHF. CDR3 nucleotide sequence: TGTGCCAGTAGTACCATTTCTGAGAGGGGGAGAGATCAGCCCCAGCATTTT.

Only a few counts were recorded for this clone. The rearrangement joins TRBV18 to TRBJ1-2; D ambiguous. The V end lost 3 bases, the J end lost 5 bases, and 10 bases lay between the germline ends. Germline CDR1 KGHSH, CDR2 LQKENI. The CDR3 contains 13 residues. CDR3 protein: CASSPETVYGYTF. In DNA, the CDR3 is TGTGCCAGCTCACCCGAGACGGTTTATGGCTACACCTTC.